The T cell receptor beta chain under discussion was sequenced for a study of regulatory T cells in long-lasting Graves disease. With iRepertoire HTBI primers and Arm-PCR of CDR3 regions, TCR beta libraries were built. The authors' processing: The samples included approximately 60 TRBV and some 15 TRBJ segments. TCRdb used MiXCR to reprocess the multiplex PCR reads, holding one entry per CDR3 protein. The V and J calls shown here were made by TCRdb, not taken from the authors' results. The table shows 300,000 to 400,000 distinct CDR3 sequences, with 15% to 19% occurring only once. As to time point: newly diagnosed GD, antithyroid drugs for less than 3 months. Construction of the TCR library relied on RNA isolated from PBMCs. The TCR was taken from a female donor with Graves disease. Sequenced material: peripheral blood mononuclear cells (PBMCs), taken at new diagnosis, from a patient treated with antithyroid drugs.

The CDR3 nucleotides read TGTGCCAGCAGTTTAGAAGGCGGGGCAACCTACAATGAGCAGTTCTTC. It codes for CASSLEGGATYNEQFF. The chain uses TRBV28 and TRBJ2-1, with a possible D match to TRBD2 (6 bases). The ends were cut back, 2 bases at V and 2 bases at J, with 13 bases in the middle. There are 16 residues in the CDR3. CDR1 is MDHEN, CDR2 SYDVKM, per germline.